Listed below are T cell receptor beta chains from one sample, sequenced in a study of blood T cell repertoires in COVID-19. Sequencing used immunoSEQ multiplex PCR; TCRdb keeps in-frame clones, though not all of them. The table has some 400,000 clones, 90% to 95% seen once. The specimen sequenced was PBMCs or T cells enriched from blood (not recorded which). Receptor source: a woman aged 40-49 years who had been exposed to COVID-19. The CDR3 runs from the conserved cysteine through the conserved F or W. The D gene is left open where the match is weak.

d_call j_call v_call cdr3_aa cdr3_nt
. TRBJ1-2 TRBV9 CASSSDLTRRGLQGYGYTF TGTGCCAGCAGCTCGGATTTAACGCGCAGGGGCCTACAAGGGTATGGCTACACCTTC
TRBD1 TRBJ1-4 TRBV5-1 CASREEDRGYRKLFF TGCGCCAGCAGAGAAGAGGACAGGGGATATCGGAAACTGTTTTTT
. TRBJ2-5 TRBV5-4 CASSPEGGRQETQYF TGTGCCAGCAGCCCCGAGGGGGGGCGCCAAGAGACCCAGTACTTC
. TRBJ2-3 TRBV6-5 CASSYIRGSDTQYF TGTGCCAGCAGTTACATAAGGGGCTCAGATACGCAGTATTTT
. TRBJ1-3 TRBV18 CASSPTSGPRSGNTIYF TGTGCCAGCTCACCTACATCGGGTCCAAGATCTGGAAACACCATATATTTT
. TRBJ1-1 TRBV9 CASSVDSSNTEAFF TGTGCCAGCAGCGTAGATTCGTCGAACACTGAAGCTTTCTTT
. TRBJ1-5 TRBV27 CASGGLRELGQPQHF TGTGCCAGCGGGGGGTTGCGGGAGCTGGGCCAGCCCCAGCATTTT
. TRBJ2-3 TRBV24-1 CATSDYVAASTDTQYF TGTGCCACCAGTGATTACGTAGCGGCAAGCACAGATACGCAGTATTTT
. TRBJ1-4 TRBV6-1 CASSGNSLTTNEKLFF TGTGCCAGCAGTGGTAACAGCCTGACAACTAATGAAAAACTGTTTTTT
TRBD1 TRBJ2-7 TRBV11-2 CASSLGGRQGGSYEQYF TGTGCCAGCAGCTTAGGCGGGCGACAGGGCGGTTCCTACGAGCAGTACTTC
TRBD1 TRBJ1-5 TRBV7-9 CASSLSTGTGNQPQHF TGTGCCAGCAGCTTAAGTACCGGGACAGGGAATCAGCCCCAGCATTTT